These 8 T cell receptor beta chains were all obtained from the same sample, sequenced in a study of tumor and adjacent non-tumor tissue in lung cancer. A modified ARM-PCR protocol with three rounds of nested PCR amplified TCRbeta. TCRdb fed the multiplex PCR reads into MiXCR, producing one record per CDR3 protein. The table lists around 210,000 distinct CDR3 sequences, less than 80% of them singletons. No cell sorting was done before RNA was extracted from the tissue. Sequencing used lung tumor tissue. All receptors derive from a man aged 60-69 years with non-small cell lung cancer.

As to this clonotype: As the CDR3 is not closed by the conserved phenylalanine or tryptophan, this likely results from a read error. The chain has TRBV20-1 and TRBJ1-6; no clear D gene. The germline gives CDR1 DFQATT, CDR2 SNEGSKA (reference sequence). This CDR3 has 16 amino acids. The V end was cut by 3 bases, the J end by 5 bases, with 17 bases between. The CDR3 bases are TGCAGTGCTAGGTCGGTACACATGGGAAATAATTCACCCCTCCACTAT. Translated: CSARSVHMGNNSPLHY.

As concerns this clonotype: A much larger clone lies one base from this, so it may be a read error. The J gene is TRBJ1-6, the V gene TRBV6-1; D is unresolved. The length of the CDR3 is 14 residues. Germline CDR1 MNHNS, CDR2 SASEGT. CDR3 loop: CDSMESLFDSPLHF. The CDR3 region has the DNA TGTGACAGCATGGAAAGCTTGTTCGATTCACCCCTCCACTTT.

This clonotype has a single count. One end of the junction is discordant with germline, which a read error may explain. This chain's CDR3 is CTSSFYQERSYEQYF. In nucleotides, the CDR3 is TGTACCAGCAGCTTCTACCAAGAACGGAGCTACGAGCAGTACTTC. V and J are TRBV28 and TRBJ2-7; no definite D call. The CDR3 runs 15 residues. Germline V CDR1 and CDR2: MDHEN, SYDVKM.

This clonotype has a count of ten or more. J is TRBJ2-3 and V is TRBV29-1; D is ambiguous. Per the germline V gene, CDR1 is SQVTM and CDR2 is ANQGSEA. With 3 bases removed from V and 6 bases from J, the gap between germline ends came to 10 bases. The CDR3 sequence is 12 residues long. The CDR3 sequence is CSVEVVADTQYF. The CDR3 DNA is TGCAGCGTTGAGGTGGTTGCGGATACGCAGTATTTT.

This clonotype was counted a few times. Relative to the germline gene, one junction end is altered; a read error may explain this. The J gene is TRBJ2-7, the V gene TRBV29-1; 7 bases agree with TRBD1. CDR3 size: 15 residues. From germline, CDR1 is SQVTM and CDR2 ANQGSEA. The CDR3 reads CSVDRDRVLAYGQYF. The CDR3 DNA follows: TGCAGCGTTGACCGGGACAGAGTTTTAGCCTACGGGCAGTATTTC.

About this clonotype: Relative to the germline gene, one junction end is altered; a read error may explain this. The chain couples TRBV6-1 to TRBJ2-5, with 7 bases aligning to TRBD2. The CDR3 extends over 17 amino acids. Germline assignment: CDR1 MNHNS and CDR2 SASEGT. The CDR3 loop reads CVSSARDLGGFEETQYF. CDR3 bases: TGTGTCAGCAGTGCCCGGGACCTGGGAGGGTTTGAAGAGACCCAGTACTTC.

Concerning this clonotype: A read error may be the cause here, since a much bigger clone is one base away. The gene calls are TRBV4-2 and TRBJ2-3; TRBD2 matches 7 bases. The germline V gene has CDR1 LGHNA and CDR2 YNFKEQ. This CDR3 contains 17 residues. In DNA, the CDR3 is TGTGCCAGCGGCCAAGCAAATGAGGGAGGGCCGGTCCCTGCGCAGTATTTT. It is translated as CASGQANEGGPVPAQYF.

This clonotype was detected a few times. This rearrangement joins TRBV7-8 to TRBJ2-5, with 9 bases identical to TRBD1. The CDR3 runs 15 residues. With V trimmed by 5 bases and J by 0 bases, 4 bases remained unmatched. The germline V gene has CDR1 SGHVS and CDR2 FQNEAQ. DNA for the CDR3: TGTGCCAGCAGCCGCGGACAGGGGTACCAAGAGACCCAGTACTTC. Amino acids: CASSRGQGYQETQYF.